Following are 19 T cell receptor beta chains from one sample sequenced in a study of cytomegalovirus exposure and HLA in healthy donors. The PCR contained 60 Vbeta and 13 Jbeta primers. The protocol was immunoSEQ multiplex PCR, while the TCRdb copy is restricted to in-frame clones and leaves out a portion. Here the sample spans 25,000 to 30,000 clones, roughly 66% being singletons. The sample taken for sequencing was PBMCs. Receptors originate from a male donor in good health and CMV-seropositive.

The rearrangement links TRBV2 to TRBJ2-3; 7 bases agree with TRBD1. The junction had 7 bases not matched to a gene; V was cut back by 5 bases and J by 2 bases. Germline lookup yields CDR1 SNHLY and CDR2 FYNNEI. This CDR3 is 15 amino acids long. CDR3 protein: CASSRQGLDTDTQYF. CDR3 nucleotide sequence: TGTGCCAGCAGTAGACAGGGCCTGGACACAGATACGCAGTATTTT.

The DNA for the CDR3 is TGTGCCAGCAGCACCTCGACTAGCGCTTCATCCTACGAGCAGTACTTC. It is translated as CASSTSTSASSYEQYF. This chain uses TRBV9 with TRBJ2-7; 8 bases fit TRBD2. The CDR3 has 16 amino acids. Germline-derived CDR1 and CDR2 are SGDLS and YYNGEE. V lost 4 bases to trimming and J lost 1 base; unmatched junction nucleotides: 10. Combining the CDR3 with reference TRBV9 and TRBJ2-7 gives the whole variable domain DSGVTQTPKHLITATGQRVTLRCSPRSGDLSVYWYQQSLDQGLQFLIQYYNGEERAKGNILERFSAQQFPDLHSELNLSSLELGDSALYFCASSTSTSASSYEQYFGPGTRLTVT.

The V call is TRBV19, the J call TRBJ2-7; D perhaps matches TRBD1 (7 bases). Per the germline V gene, CDR1 is LNHDA and CDR2 is SQIVND (reference sequence). The CDR3 totals 15 residues. The V end was cut by 4 bases, the J end by 4 bases, with 17 bases between. The CDR3 spells CASSTQGGGRYEQYF. The CDR3, as DNA: TGTGCCAGTAGTACACAAGGAGGGGGCAGGTACGAGCAGTACTTC.

V is TRBV9 and J is TRBJ1-1; weak D call: TRBD1 (5 bases). Per the germline V gene, CDR1 is SGDLS and CDR2 is YYNGEE. V gave up 3 bases and J gave up 5 bases, with 11 bases separating them. This CDR3 has 13 amino acids. The CDR3 DNA reads TGTGCCAGCAGCGCCAGAAAGGGGACTGAAGCTTTCTTT. Translating gives CASSARKGTEAFF.

The V call is TRBV10-2, the J call TRBJ2-1; 7 bases match TRBD2. The J segment lost 5 bases and the V segment lost 7 bases, leaving 8 bases of the junction unmatched. This CDR3 is 14 amino acids long. Germline CDR1 WSHSY, CDR2 SAAADI. CDR3 sequence: CASIPGLKDNEQFF. The CDR3 DNA is TGCGCCAGCATACCGGGACTAAAGGACAATGAGCAGTTCTTC.

This clone has a handful of counts. The CDR3 region is CASRTPAAFGYTF. The CDR3 coding sequence is TGTGCCAGCAGGACCCCTGCAGCGTTCGGCTACACCTTC. The chain carries TRBV2 and TRBJ1-2, with no clear D. Per the germline V gene, CDR1 is SNHLY and CDR2 is FYNNEI. This CDR3 has 13 residues. Trimming removed 6 bases from V and 8 bases from J, with 16 bases in between.

This clone showed up just a few times. The chain combines TRBV7-7 with TRBJ1-1; possible D gene TRBD1, 6 bases. Deletions cut 11 bases from V and 1 base from J, with 17 bases between. This CDR3 has 14 residues. In germline, CDR1 is SSHAT, CDR2 FNYEAQ (reference sequence). The CDR3 spells CAGGGALGNTEAFF. CDR3 DNA: TGTGCCGGTGGGGGGGCCCTGGGGAACACTGAAGCTTTCTTT.

V is TRBV19 and J is TRBJ1-1; D uncertain. Deletions cut 5 bases from V and 0 bases from J, with 7 bases between. Germline V lookup: CDR1 LNHDA, CDR2 SQIVND (reference sequence). The CDR3 sequence is 13 residues long. The CDR3 DNA is TGTGCCAGTAGTTACAGCCTGAACACTGAAGCTTTCTTT. Its translation: CASSYSLNTEAFF.

The gene calls are TRBV6-4 and TRBJ2-1; 10 bases are a match to TRBD1. Trimming at V came to 4 bases and at J to 6 bases, leaving 6 bases not matched to a gene. The V gene's germline CDR1 is MRHNA and CDR2 SNTAGT. This CDR3 is 15 amino acids long. CDR3 bases: TGTGCCAGCAGTGCCGGACAGGGGGGGGGCAATGAGCAGTTCTTC. This encodes CASSAGQGGGNEQFF.

The chain joins TRBV5-1 to TRBJ1-2, with TRBD1 matching 10 bases. CDR1 is SGHRS and CDR2 is YFSETQ in the germline V gene. The CDR3 has 16 residues. Unmatched junction bases numbered 6, after V lost 0 bases and J lost 4 bases. This CDR3 reads CASSLAGTGEAYGYTF. CDR3 coding DNA: TGCGCCAGCAGCTTGGCCGGGACAGGGGAGGCCTATGGCTACACCTTC.

The chain couples TRBV5-1 to TRBJ2-7, with TRBD1 matching 9 bases. This CDR3 region has 13 residues. CDR1 SGHRS and CDR2 YFSETQ come from the germline V gene. CDR3 sequence reads: CDRRLQGAGEQYF. Written as DNA, the CDR3 is TGCGACAGAAGATTACAGGGGGCGGGTGAGCAGTACTTC.

The rearrangement links TRBV28 to TRBJ2-7, with D unresolved. Trimming removed 8 bases from V and 5 bases from J, with 16 bases in between. Germline lookup yields CDR1 MDHEN and CDR2 SYDVKM. The CDR3 length is 13 residues. CDR3 DNA: TGTGCCAGCGGCACTCTAGAGCCCCACGAGCAGTACTTC. As protein: CASGTLEPHEQYF.

The chain recombines TRBV6-1 with TRBJ2-7; unclear D gene. Trimming cost V 7 bases and J 1 base, with 14 bases left between them. CDR1 is MNHNS, CDR2 SASEGT, per germline. The CDR3 spans 14 residues. In nucleotides, the CDR3 is TGTGCCAGCACTCTAACGACGGAGTCCTACGAGCAGTACTTC. This sequence encodes CASTLTTESYEQYF.

V usage is TRBV29-1 and J usage is TRBJ1-2; 7 bases match TRBD1. Germline V gene data show CDR1 as SQVTM and CDR2 as ANQGSEA. The CDR3 sequence is 12 residues long. Trimming at V came to 7 bases and at J to 13 bases, leaving 15 bases not matched to a gene. The CDR3: CSAFSTGKVGTF. The CDR3 DNA reads TGCAGCGCCTTCTCGACAGGGAAGGTAGGCACCTTC.

This chain connects TRBV5-5 to TRBJ1-5; D is uncertain. V was shortened by 3 bases and J by 6 bases, with 13 bases between the two germline ends. The CDR3 loop spans 14 amino acids. CDR1 is SGHKS and CDR2 is YYEKEE in the germline V gene (reference sequence). CDR3 nucleotides: TGTGCCAGCAGCTCTTCAGAGGTTGGTCAGCCCCAGCATTTT. The encoded protein is CASSSSEVGQPQHF.

V gene TRBV2 combines with J gene TRBJ1-2; the D is unclear. Deletions cut 6 bases from V and 6 bases from J, with 14 bases between. Germline assignment: CDR1 SNHLY and CDR2 FYNNEI. CDR3 length: 13 amino acids. As DNA, the CDR3 is TGTGCCAGCAGAGAGTATCTTACGGATGGCTACACCTTC. Its protein is CASREYLTDGYTF.

This chain joins TRBV10-3 and TRBJ2-7; 9 nucleotides agree with TRBD2. Trimming took 6 bases from V and 0 from J; bases not matched to a gene: 0. The CDR3 length is 13 residues. Germline CDR1 is ENHRY and CDR2 is SYGVKD. The CDR3 loop is CAIRTSGSYEQYF. The CDR3 DNA reads as TGTGCCATCAGGACTAGCGGCTCCTACGAGCAGTACTTC.

This clone has more than one count but fewer than ten. This chain uses TRBV5-1 with TRBJ1-2, with 9 bases lining up with TRBD1. The trim removed 3 bases at V and 9 bases at J, leaving 6 bases unmatched. CDR3 length: 13 residues. Germline V lookup: CDR1 SGHRS, CDR2 YFSETQ. The CDR3 sequence is CASSSTGGWRYTF. The CDR3 nucleotides read TGCGCCAGCAGCTCTACAGGGGGCTGGCGCTACACCTTC.

This sequence joins TRBV9 and TRBJ2-3; D is possibly TRBD1 (6 bases). The CDR3 runs 15 residues. The germline V gene has CDR1 SGDLS and CDR2 YYNGEE. The ends were cut back, 5 bases at V and 1 base at J, with 14 bases in the middle. In DNA, the CDR3 is TGTGCCAGCAGGCCCGGGACATCGGGCACAGATACGCAGTATTTT. Amino acid sequence: CASRPGTSGTDTQYF.